The 11 T cell receptor beta chains reported below all come from one sample, sequenced in a study of CD8+CD57+ T cells in acquired aplastic anemia. TCR beta VDJ and CDR3 were profiled, and genomic DNA was the template. TCRdb fed the reads into MiXCR, producing one record per CDR3 protein. Here the sample spans about 180,000 distinct CDR3 sequences, around 50% being singletons. Sequencing was done on patients that had shown CD8+CD57+ cell expansion by flow cytometry. Sample: sorted CD4+, CD8+, or CD8+CD57+ T cells (not recorded which) from PBMCs. The receptors were sampled from a human donor with aplastic anemia.

Ten or more counts support this clonotype. The chain links TRBV24-1 to TRBJ2-2; no clear D. V shed 3 bases and J shed 1 base, with 14 bases lying between them. There are 17 residues in the CDR3. The germline V gene encodes CDR1 KGHDR and CDR2 SFDVKD. CDR3 nucleotide sequence: TGTGCCACCAGTGATCAACGGACGGGTGGGAACACCGGGGAGCTGTTTTTT. This codes for CATSDQRTGGNTGELFF.

This clonotype showed up just a few times. Just one base apart from a much larger clone, this may be a read error. This chain uses TRBV5-8 with TRBJ1-6; TRBD1 matches 10 bases. V lost 4 bases and J lost 12; bases outside the gene matches: 10. From germline, CDR1 is SGHTS and CDR2 YDEGEE. The CDR3 has 15 residues. CDR3 coding DNA: TGTGCCAGCAGCACAGGACAGGGGGAATATTTACCCCTCCACTTT. Translation gives CASSTGQGEYLPLHF.

This clonotype occurred many times. This chain connects TRBV12-1 to TRBJ2-7. TRBV12-1 is a known pseudogene. The CDR3 contains 11 residues. The CDR3 nucleotides read TGTGCCGAATGTGGGGTGAACGAGCAGTACTTC. As protein: CAECGVNEQYF.

The chain recombines TRBV19 with TRBJ2-3, with TRBD1 identical over 11 bases. The CDR3 covers 14 residues. V was pared by 5 bases and J by 6 bases, with 4 bases of the junction left unmatched. In germline, CDR1 is LNHDA, CDR2 SQIVND (reference sequence). In DNA, the CDR3 is TGTGCCAGTAGTGGACAGGGGGCAGATGATACGCAGTATTTT. This codes for CASSGQGADDTQYF.

Many counts were recorded for this clonotype. This chain links TRBV19 with TRBJ2-3; D could derive from TRBD1 or TRBD2 (6 bases each). The V end was cut by 0 bases, the J end by 3 bases, with 22 bases between. CDR1 is LNHDA and CDR2 is SQIVND in the germline V gene (reference sequence). The CDR3 runs 19 residues. The CDR3 DNA reads TGTGCCAGTAGTATAGATCTATGGGGGACTCAGACAGGTACAGATACGCAGTATTTT. This translates into CASSIDLWGTQTGTDTQYF.

This rearrangement joins TRBV20-1 to TRBJ2-7, with no clear D. The CDR3 runs to 12 residues. Germline V lookup: CDR1 DFQATT, CDR2 SNEGSKA (reference sequence). V was trimmed by 6 bases and J by 0 bases, leaving 9 bases between them. The CDR3 protein is CSANDNSYEQYF. DNA of the CDR3: TGCAGTGCCAACGACAACTCCTACGAGCAGTACTTC.

V usage is TRBV5-1 and J usage is TRBJ2-1; tentative D call: TRBD2 (6 bases). Germline lookup yields CDR1 SGHRS and CDR2 YFSETQ. The V end lost 5 bases, the J end lost 8 bases, and 14 bases lay between the germline ends. CDR3 size: 13 residues. CDR3 nucleotides: TGCGCCAGCAGGCGGGGTAGCCTCGATGAGCAGTTCTTC. It is translated as CASRRGSLDEQFF.

This clonotype was seen ten or more times. J is TRBJ2-3 and V is TRBV14; 7 bases are shared with TRBD2. With V trimmed by 5 bases and J by 6 bases, 8 bases remained unmatched. Germline values: CDR1 SGHDN, CDR2 FVKESK. The length of the CDR3 is 14 residues. The CDR3, as DNA: TGTGCCAGCAGCGCTATTCTCGGGAGGGATACGCAGTATTTT. Amino acids: CASSAILGRDTQYF.

This clonotype was recorded at least ten times. V is TRBV4-1 and J is TRBJ2-1, with D unclear. This CDR3 spans 16 amino acids. V was trimmed by 1 base and J by 2 bases, leaving 12 bases between them. The germline gives CDR1 MGHRA, CDR2 YSYEKL. In nucleotides, the CDR3 is TGCGCCAGCAGCCAAGTCGCTGGATTGCCCTACAATGAGCAGTTCTTC. This sequence encodes CASSQVAGLPYNEQFF.

This clonotype has a count of ten or more. CDR3 in amino acids: CASSYRGGLQETQYF. DNA of the CDR3: TGCGCCAGCAGCTACCGAGGGGGACTTCAAGAGACCCAGTACTTC. This sequence joins TRBV4-1 and TRBJ2-5; D may match TRBD1 or TRBD2 (6 bases each). The V gene lost 5 bases and the J gene lost 2 bases, with 15 bases spanning the gap. CDR3 length equals 15 residues. Germline lookup yields CDR1 MGHRA and CDR2 YSYEKL.

The gene calls are TRBV29-1 and TRBJ2-2; 7 positions agree with TRBD1. Germline-derived CDR1 and CDR2 are SQVTM and ANQGSEA. Trimming removed 6 bases from V and 4 bases from J; junction bases left unmatched: 8. The CDR3 totals 14 residues. CDR3 nucleotides: TGCAGCGTGCGCGGACAGGCCCCCACCGGGGAGCTGTTTTTT. As protein: CSVRGQAPTGELFF.